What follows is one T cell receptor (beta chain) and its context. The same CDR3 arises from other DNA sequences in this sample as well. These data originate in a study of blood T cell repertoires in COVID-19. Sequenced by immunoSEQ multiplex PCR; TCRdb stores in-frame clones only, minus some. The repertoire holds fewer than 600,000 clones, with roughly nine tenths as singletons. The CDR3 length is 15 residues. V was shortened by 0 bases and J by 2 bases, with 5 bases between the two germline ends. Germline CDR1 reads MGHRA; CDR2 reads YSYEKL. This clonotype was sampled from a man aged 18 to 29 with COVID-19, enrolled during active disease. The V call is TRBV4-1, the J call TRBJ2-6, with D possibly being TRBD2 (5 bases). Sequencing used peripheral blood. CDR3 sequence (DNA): TGCGCCAGCAGCCAAGAGAGGGCTGGGGCCAACGTCCTGACTTTC. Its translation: CASSQERAGANVLTF.